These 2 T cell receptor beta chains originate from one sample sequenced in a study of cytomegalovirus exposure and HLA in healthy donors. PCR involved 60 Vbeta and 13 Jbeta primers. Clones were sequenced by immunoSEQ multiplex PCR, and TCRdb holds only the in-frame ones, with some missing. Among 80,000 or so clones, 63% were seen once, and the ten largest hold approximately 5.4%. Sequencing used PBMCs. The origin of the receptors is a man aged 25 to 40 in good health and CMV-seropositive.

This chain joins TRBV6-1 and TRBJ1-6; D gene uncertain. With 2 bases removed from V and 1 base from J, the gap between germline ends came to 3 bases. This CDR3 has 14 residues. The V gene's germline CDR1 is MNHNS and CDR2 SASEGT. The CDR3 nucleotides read TGTGCCAGCAGTGAACAGTCCTATAATTCACCCCTCCACTTT. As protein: CASSEQSYNSPLHF.

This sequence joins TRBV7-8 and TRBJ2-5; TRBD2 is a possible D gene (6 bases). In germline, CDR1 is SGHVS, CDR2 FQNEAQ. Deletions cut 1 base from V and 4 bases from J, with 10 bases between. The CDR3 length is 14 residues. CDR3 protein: CASSLGGDGETQYF. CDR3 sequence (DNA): TGTGCCAGCAGCTTAGGGGGGGACGGAGAGACCCAGTACTTC.